Given below is one T cell receptor (beta chain) in context. Its antigen is not identified. These data come from a study of monozygotic twins with cystic fibrosis. Study-level results: Unrelated CF individuals shared fewer identical clonotypes than monozygotic CF twins. Co-twins had the most similar V usage for 13 of 16 pairs, J for 8. Clonality was generally low (median approximately 0.0094), higher in the most severe patients.

Method: immunoSEQ multiplex PCR; TCRdb's copy keeps in-frame clones and lacks some. The data hold over 25,000 clones, with approximately 92% observed a single time. The clonotype comes from a girl aged 2 to 10 with cystic fibrosis. Sequencing was done on a sample of blood.

The CDR3 reads CAWRSTGTDTQYF. The CDR3 region has the DNA TGTGCCTGGAGATCGACGGGGACAGATACGCAGTATTTT. The V gene is TRBV30, the J gene TRBJ2-3; TRBD2 might be the D (5 bases). Germline V gives CDR1 GTSNPN, CDR2 SVGIG (reference sequence). Between the trimmed V and J ends, which lost 3 bases and 3 bases, there was a span of 10 bases. The CDR3 contains 13 residues.